This T cell receptor beta chain came from a study of graft-versus-host responses after intestinal transplantation. After removal of 6 bases from V and 5 bases from J, the junction contained 16 bases not matched to a gene. Germline V gives CDR1 SGHRS, CDR2 YFSETQ. The CDR3 covers 16 residues. Profiled with immunoSEQ multiplex PCR; TCRdb holds only in-frame clones, not every one. The sample holds about 130,000 clones, 80% to 95% seen once. With respect to this clone: Its antigen is as yet unknown.

The clonotype comes from a human donor who received an intestinal transplant. The rearrangement joins TRBV5-1 to TRBJ2-7; 8 nucleotides agree with TRBD2. Source: unstimulated CD4+ T cells sorted from spleen or lymph node cells, taken before intestinal transplant. The chain's CDR3 is CASTSGPAGAPHEQYF. CDR3 DNA: TGCGCCAGCACCTCGGGGCCAGCGGGGGCCCCCCACGAGCAGTACTTC.